This T cell receptor (beta chain) stems from a study of blood T cell repertoires in COVID-19. The protocol was immunoSEQ multiplex PCR, while the TCRdb copy is restricted to in-frame clones and leaves out a portion. The data contain about 120,000 clones, about four fifths of them singletons. V shed 1 base, J shed 6 bases, and the junction held 8 bases outside the gene matches. The CDR3 totals 15 residues. CDR1 SEHNR and CDR2 FQNEAQ come from the germline V gene (reference sequence). This clonotype was obtained from a human donor in a cohort sampled during active COVID-19. Sequenced sample: peripheral blood. The chain uses TRBV7-9 and TRBJ1-2; 7 bases agree with TRBD1. CDR3 residues: CASSLEVEGADGYTF. Here the CDR3 DNA reads TGTGCCAGCAGCTTAGAGGTGGAGGGGGCCGATGGCTACACCTTC.